This T cell receptor beta chain was found in a study of T cell repertoires in cytomegalovirus infection. Across the whole study: Matching HLA type, along with CMV infection, was indicated by public TCR beta signatures.

This clonotype was recorded once. Its antigen is still unknown. The CDR3 has 13 amino acids. The germline gives CDR1 LNHDA, CDR2 SQIVND (reference sequence). V was pared by 5 bases and J by 7 bases, with 12 bases between. TCRdb recomputed calls from the reads with MiXCR, one row per CDR3 protein. Of 450,000 to 600,000 distinct CDR3 sequences listed, 30% to 40% were seen once; the top ten hold 17%. V usage is TRBV19 and J usage is TRBJ2-1; D not certain. Sequencing used cultured PBMCs, obtained from culture after CMV antigen stimulation. This TCR came from a human donor in good health (CMV status not recorded). Some clones in this sample may be carry-over from other donors' samples. CDR3 protein: CASSQPGPNEQFF. The CDR3 DNA is TGTGCCAGTAGTCAGCCTGGCCCGAATGAGCAGTTCTTC. Supplemented by reference TRBV19 and TRBJ2-1, the full variable domain reads DGGITQSPKYLFRKEGQNVTLSCEQNLNHDAMYWYRQDPGQGLRLIYYSQIVNDFQKGDIAEGYSVSREKKESFPLTVTSAQKNPTAFYLCASSQPGPNEQFFGPGTRLTVL.